This T cell receptor beta chain appears in the sequencing data of a study of T cell changes during pregnancy in multiple sclerosis. Measured with immunoSEQ multiplex PCR; TCRdb has only the in-frame clones, and not every one. The sample lists tens of thousands of clones; 85% to 95% were seen once. V lost 0 bases and J lost 1, with 9 bases in between. This CDR3 is built from 16 residues. The germline V gene has CDR1 SEHNR and CDR2 FQNEAQ (reference sequence). The sequencing here drew on peripheral blood, taken after pregnancy. This receptor was identified in a female donor with multiple sclerosis, enrolled in a pregnancy study. The chain employs TRBV7-9 and TRBJ1-4, with a possible D match to TRBD1 (6 bases). Written as DNA, the CDR3 is TGTGCCAGCAGCTTAGCGGGAGGGGGAACTAATGAAAAACTGTTTTTT. Translated: CASSLAGGGTNEKLFF.